The TCR beta chain described here comes from a study of blood T cells in healthy people across ages. V lost 2 bases and J lost 6, with 16 bases in between. The CDR3 spans 15 residues. Germline lookup yields CDR1 SGDLS and CDR2 YYNGEE. Peripheral blood, around 10 milliliters per donor, was collected. Then a second PCR, running roughly 7 to 11 cycles, was carried out with a sample-barcoded 5' primer and a J-beta primer mix. From each sample, at least 3 million paired-end reads containing CDR3 were obtained. Via MiXCR, TCRdb re-called the 5' RACE reads, giving one row per CDR3 protein. The table includes fewer than 2,000,000 distinct CDR3 sequences, about 35% detected once.

The sequenced material came from blood. V and J are TRBV9 and TRBJ2-3; D call uncertain. The origin of this receptor is a woman in her twenties or thirties in good health. CDR3 bases: TGTGCCAGCAGCGTCGATGCCCAGAACGTGGATACGCAGTATTTT. It encodes CASSVDAQNVDTQYF.